Below, 29 T cell receptor beta chains from the same sample are listed, as sequenced in a study of tumor-infiltrating lymphocytes in primary liver carcinoma. Unsorted whole blood supplied the blood RNA, and germline DNA was isolated too. TCR beta cDNA was reverse-transcribed from 500 ng of total RNA. The reaction used a constant-region primer and ProtoScript II reverse transcriptase. It was through three nested multiplex PCR rounds of slightly modified ARM-PCR that TCR beta libraries arose. The opening two PCR rounds, around 9 cycles each, paired TRBV1-TRBV30 forward primers with a C-beta reverse primer. In TCRdb, the multiplex PCR reads were re-called with MiXCR into one record per CDR3 protein. This sample carries a few hundred thousand distinct CDR3 sequences, almost 60% of them seen once, and the ten largest clones take 15% to 20%. Material: peripheral blood. The source of these receptors is a young woman with primary liver carcinoma and hepatitis B virus infection.

This clonotype was counted ten times or more. The chain employs TRBV28 and TRBJ1-1, with a tentative D call TRBD1 (5 bases). V was cut by 7 bases and J by 5 bases, with 20 bases left in between. This CDR3 contains 15 residues. The germline V gene has CDR1 MDHEN and CDR2 SYDVKM. CDR3 in amino acids: CASTTAGPRGTEAFF. The CDR3 DNA follows: TGTGCCAGCACCACAGCAGGGCCGAGAGGGACTGAAGCTTTCTTT.

Worth noting for this clonotype: The conserved final phenylalanine or tryptophan is absent from the CDR3, which likely points to a read error. The chain carries TRBV6-2 or TRBV6-3 and TRBJ1-1; D is uncertain. This CDR3 has 15 residues. From germline, CDR1 is MNHEY and CDR2 SVGEGT. CDR3 nucleotides: TGTACCAGCAGACTTTTGGGATATTCGAACCTTGAAGCTTTCTTA. Amino acids: CTSRLLGYSNLEAFL.

This clonotype was detected a few times. V and J are TRBV7-9 and TRBJ1-2; 8 bases are a match to TRBD1. The ends lost 5 bases at V and 0 bases at J; junction bases unmatched: 14. Germline V CDR1 and CDR2: SEHNR, FQNEAQ (reference sequence). The CDR3 spans 18 residues. The CDR3 protein is CASSAITGTGEANYGYTF. Written as DNA, the CDR3 is TGTGCCAGCAGCGCAATCACCGGGACAGGAGAGGCTAACTATGGCTACACCTTC. Combining the CDR3 with reference TRBV7-9 and TRBJ1-2 gives the whole variable domain DTGVSQNPRHKITKRGQNVTFRCDPISEHNRLYWYRQTLGQGPEFLTYFQNEAQLEKSRLLSDRFSAERPKGSFSTLEIQRTEQGDSAMYLCASSAITGTGEANYGYTFGSGTRLTVV.

In this sample, this clonotype turned up many times. The rearrangement links TRBV10-3 to TRBJ2-1; D is tentatively TRBD1 or TRBD2 (5 bases each). CDR3 length: 12 residues. Germline values: CDR1 ENHRY, CDR2 SYGVKD. V lost 6 bases, J lost 9 bases, and 12 bases lay in between. CDR3 loop: CAISNLRGEQFF. In DNA, the CDR3 is TGTGCCATCAGCAACCTGAGGGGTGAGCAGTTCTTC.

Of note for this clonotype: A read error is likely, as this CDR3 ends without the conserved phenylalanine or tryptophan. The V and J genes are TRBV4-1 and TRBJ2-7; TRBD2 matches 7 bases. This CDR3 has 14 amino acids. V lost 2 bases to trimming and J lost 1 base; unmatched junction nucleotides: 2. Germline lookup yields CDR1 MGHRA and CDR2 YSYEKL. CDR3 amino acids: CASSQPSGSYEQYL. The CDR3 DNA sequence: TGCGCCAGCAGCCAACCTAGCGGATCCTACGAGCAGTACTTA.

The gene calls are TRBV7-2 and TRBJ2-1; 8 nucleotides line up with TRBD2. The germline CDR1 and CDR2 sequences are SGHTA and FQGNSA. J lost 6 bases, V lost 5 bases, and 6 bases had no gene match. The CDR3 is 14 residues long. CDR3 sequence: CASSPRTSSNEQFF. For the CDR3, the DNA is TGTGCCAGCAGCCCACGGACTAGCAGCAATGAGCAGTTCTTC.

There are many counts of this clonotype. The chain carries TRBV11-3 and TRBJ1-1, with no clear D. The CDR3 runs 13 residues. Trimming shortened V by 5 bases and J by 5 bases, and 12 bases separated the two germline ends. CDR1 and CDR2 from the germline V gene are SGHNT and YENEEA. The CDR3 DNA is TGTGCCAGCAGCGTCCGATCGGGGACTGAAGCTTTCTTT. Protein product: CASSVRSGTEAFF. Using reference TRBV11-3 and TRBJ1-1 for the parts outside the CDR3, the full variable domain is EAGVVQSPRYKIIEKKQPVAFWCNPISGHNTLYWYLQNLGQGPELLIRYENEEAVDDSQLPKDRFSAERLKGVDSTLKIQPAELGDSAVYLCASSVRSGTEAFFGQGTRLTVV.

This clonotype has at least ten counts. V is TRBV6-5 and J is TRBJ1-1; D possibly corresponds to TRBD1 (6 bases). The germline gives CDR1 MNHEY, CDR2 SVGAGI. V was shortened by 0 bases and J by 3 bases, with 11 bases between the two germline ends. CDR3 length equals 15 residues. This chain's CDR3 is CASSYSLGGHTEAFF. CDR3 DNA sequence: TGTGCCAGCAGTTACTCTTTAGGGGGGCACACTGAAGCTTTCTTT.

This clonotype was observed many times. This chain uses TRBV6-1 with TRBJ2-3; D uncertain. Trimming removed 7 bases from V and 3 bases from J, with 17 bases in between. Per the germline V gene, CDR1 is MNHNS and CDR2 is SASEGT. This CDR3 has 15 amino acids. In DNA, the CDR3 is TGTGCCAGCACGAGGATGGCTGGGAAAACAGATACGCAGTATTTT. Protein product: CASTRMAGKTDTQYF.

Of note for this clonotype: One end of the junction fails to match germline, which may point to a read error. The V and J genes are TRBV28 and TRBJ2-3; D not certain. The CDR3 runs to 13 residues. Germline-derived CDR1 and CDR2 are MDHEN and SYDVKM. The CDR3 loop reads CVSSPLEADTQYF. Here the CDR3 DNA reads TGTGTCAGCAGCCCTCTAGAGGCAGATACGCAGTATTTT.

The sample holds many counts of this clonotype. The rearrangement joins TRBV12-3 or TRBV12-4 to TRBJ2-7, with D possibly TRBD1 on 6 matching bases. This CDR3 has 15 amino acids. Trimming removed 6 bases at V and 3 bases at J, with 18 bases between. The CDR3 region has the DNA TGTGCCAGCAGCCCCCCTGGGGGCGCGGACTACGAGCAGTACTTC. It encodes CASSPPGGADYEQYF.

A few counts support this clonotype. The rearrangement uses TRBV6-6 and TRBJ2-3; 9 bases map to TRBD2. The CDR3 runs 12 residues. Germline V gives CDR1 MNHNY, CDR2 SVGAGI (reference sequence). DNA of the CDR3: TGTGCTGCGCGGGAGGGCCGTGATACGCAGTATTTT. Its translation: CAAREGRDTQYF.

With regard to this clonotype: No conserved phenylalanine or tryptophan ends this CDR3, so it is likely a read error. It is unclear where the CDR3 begins or ends on the DNA, so no DNA is shown, and the CDR3 is as TCRdb lists it. This chain joins TRBV14 and TRBJ1-1; the D call TRBD1 from the table was never checked on the DNA. The CDR3 length equals 14 residues, ends included. Germline loops: CDR1 SGHDN, CDR2 FVKESK. The CDR3 is CASSPPGMNTEAIL.

This clonotype was picked up a small number of times. The V and J genes are TRBV4-1 and TRBJ2-2; D may be TRBD1 (6 bases). Trimming took off 3 bases at V and 6 bases at J, with 17 bases between the two ends. The CDR3 length is 16 residues. Germline values: CDR1 MGHRA, CDR2 YSYEKL. Here the CDR3 reads CASSQLNRVSAGELFF. The DNA for the CDR3 is TGCGCCAGCAGCCAGCTAAACAGGGTATCCGCCGGGGAGCTGTTTTTT.

As to this clonotype: One end of the junction fails to match germline, which may point to a read error. The chain is built from TRBV11-3 and TRBJ2-2; perhaps TRBD2 as D (5 bases). Germline CDR1 reads SGHNT; CDR2 reads YENEEA. The CDR3 loop spans 15 amino acids. The CDR3 coding sequence is TGTGCCAGCAGCCTACGGGGTACGAACACCGGGGAGCTGTTGTTT. It codes for CASSLRGTNTGELLF. Variable domain in full (rest from reference TRBV11-3 and TRBJ2-2): EAGVVQSPRYKIIEKKQPVAFWCNPISGHNTLYWYLQNLGQGPELLIRYENEEAVDDSQLPKDRFSAERLKGVDSTLKIQPAELGDSAVYLCASSLRGTNTGELLFGEGSRLTVL.

Of note for this clonotype: An end of the junction differs from the germline gene, which may be a read error. This chain links TRBV24-1 with TRBJ2-3; TRBD2 might be the D (6 bases). Germline CDR1 KGHDR, CDR2 SFDVKD. The CDR3 consists of 13 residues. The CDR3 bases are TGTGCCACCAGTGAAGGCGGGAAGTCCACGCAGTGTTTT. Translating it yields CATSEGGKSTQCF.

The chain is built from TRBV6-1 and TRBJ2-7; 12 bases are a match to TRBD2. This CDR3 comprises 16 residues. J lost 0 bases, V lost 7 bases, and 7 bases had no gene match. Per the germline V gene, CDR1 is MNHNS and CDR2 is SASEGT. CDR3 residues: CASKWTSGIYSYEQYF. DNA of the CDR3: TGTGCCAGCAAGTGGACTAGCGGGATCTACTCCTACGAGCAGTACTTC.

This clonotype was found once. The junction shows a germline mismatch at one end, possibly a read error. V and J are TRBV4-2 and TRBJ2-7, with 9 bases aligning to TRBD1. CDR3 length: 15 residues. Germline-derived CDR1 and CDR2 are LGHNA and YNFKEQ. This chain's CDR3 is CAGSQDRGGSFEQYF. CDR3 coding DNA: TGTGCCGGCAGCCAAGACAGGGGGGGAAGTTTCGAGCAGTACTTC.

Points on this clonotype: One end of the junction is discordant with germline, which a read error may explain. The gene calls are TRBV30 and TRBJ2-5, with D possibly matching TRBD2 (6 bases). The germline V gene encodes CDR1 GTSNPN and CDR2 SVGIG (reference sequence). The CDR3 contains 14 residues. CDR3 DNA: TGTACCTGGAGTGTCGGGGGTTCAGGGAAGACCCAGTACTTC. This encodes CTWSVGGSGKTQYF.

V usage is TRBV7-9 and J usage is TRBJ1-4, with D perhaps TRBD1 (6 bases). V was trimmed by 1 base and J by 3 bases, leaving 6 bases between them. The germline V gene encodes CDR1 SEHNR and CDR2 FQNEAQ (reference sequence). The CDR3 sequence is 14 residues long. The CDR3 sequence is CASSLGTANEKLFF. The CDR3 nucleotides read TGTGCCAGCAGCTTAGGGACAGCTAATGAAAAACTGTTTTTT.

This clonotype was seen repeatedly, ten times or more. The chain joins TRBV21-1 to TRBJ1-2. TRBV21-1 is a known pseudogene. The CDR3 totals 12 residues. CDR3 sequence reads: CASDRGNYGYTF. DNA of the CDR3: TGTGCCAGCGATCGAGGGAACTATGGCTACACCTTC.

Concerning this clonotype: In this CDR3 the conserved last residue, phenylalanine or tryptophan, is missing, so a read error is likely. J is TRBJ2-1 and V is TRBV29-1, with no clear D. Germline V gene sequence: CDR1 SQVTM, CDR2 ANQGSEA. The CDR3 runs 13 residues. The V and J ends lost 5 bases and 5 bases respectively, with 13 bases between them. The CDR3 nucleotides read TGCAGCGTTTCGCGCGTGACCGACAATGAGCAGTTCCTC. Protein product: CSVSRVTDNEQFL.

This clonotype came up a few times. This chain joins TRBV6-6 and TRBJ2-1; TRBD1 or TRBD2 may be the D gene (7 bases each). Trimming left V 6 bases short and J 2 bases short, with 17 bases between. This CDR3 contains 16 residues. Germline CDR1 and CDR2: MNHNY and SVGAGI (reference sequence). DNA for the CDR3: TGTGCCAGCAGGATATCAGGGGGGGCCGCCTACAATGAGCAGTTCTTC. This gives the protein CASRISGGAAYNEQFF.

Note on this clonotype: One end of the junction fails to match germline, which may point to a read error. J is TRBJ1-5 and V is TRBV5-6, with a tentative D call TRBD1 (5 bases). The CDR3 totals 17 residues. Germline V CDR1 and CDR2: SGHDT, YYEEEE. The CDR3 DNA follows: TGTGCCAACAGCTTGGGGGGACCGACGGGGAGGAGTCAGCCCCAGCATTTT. Translated: CANSLGGPTGRSQPQHF.

This clonotype was detected a few times. Since a much larger clone is just one base distant, this may be a read error. CDR3: CVSSPQGLAGGGEQYF. The CDR3 DNA sequence: TGTGTCAGCAGCCCTCAGGGACTAGCGGGAGGAGGAGAGCAGTACTTC. The rearrangement joins TRBV11-3 to TRBJ2-7, with TRBD2 identical over 15 bases. This CDR3 has 16 amino acids. Looked up from germline, CDR1 is SGHNT and CDR2 is YENEEA.

About this clonotype itself: The junction does not match germline at one end; this may be a read error. The chain recombines TRBV6-5 with TRBJ1-1, with D uncertain. This CDR3 is built from 16 residues. CDR1 is MNHEY, CDR2 SVGAGI, per germline. The CDR3 sequence is CASSYSMGEVNTETFF. CDR3 bases: TGTGCCAGCAGTTACTCGATGGGAGAAGTGAACACTGAAACTTTCTTT.

This clonotype was found a few times. In nucleotides, the CDR3 is TGCAGCGTGCGGACTAGAATTCCCACTGTTGAGCAGTTCTTC. This translates into CSVRTRIPTVEQFF. The V gene is TRBV29-1, the J gene TRBJ2-1, with TRBD2 identical over 7 bases. J lost 9 bases, V lost 6 bases, and 14 bases had no gene match. Germline CDR1 is SQVTM and CDR2 is ANQGSEA. The CDR3 consists of 14 residues.

This clonotype turned up a few times. This may arise from a read error, as a much more abundant clone is one base away. The V gene is TRBV4-2, the J gene TRBJ2-4; possible D gene TRBD2, 5 bases. The CDR3 consists of 13 residues. The V gene lost 0 bases and the J gene lost 8 bases, with 8 bases spanning the gap. The germline V gene encodes CDR1 LGHNA and CDR2 YNFKEQ. CDR3 sequence reads: CASSQDGKDIQYF. The CDR3 coding sequence is TGTGCCAGCAGCCAAGACGGGAAAGACATTCAGTACTTC.

This clonotype showed up many times. The chain uses TRBV29-1 and TRBJ2-1; TRBD1 matches 7 bases. CDR1 is SQVTM, CDR2 ANQGSEA, per germline. Losses at the gene ends were 1 base for V and 8 bases for J; bases not matched to a gene: 5. This CDR3 region has 13 residues. CDR3 region: CSVEGQGRDEQFF. Here the CDR3 DNA reads TGCAGCGTTGAAGGACAGGGTCGGGATGAGCAGTTCTTC.